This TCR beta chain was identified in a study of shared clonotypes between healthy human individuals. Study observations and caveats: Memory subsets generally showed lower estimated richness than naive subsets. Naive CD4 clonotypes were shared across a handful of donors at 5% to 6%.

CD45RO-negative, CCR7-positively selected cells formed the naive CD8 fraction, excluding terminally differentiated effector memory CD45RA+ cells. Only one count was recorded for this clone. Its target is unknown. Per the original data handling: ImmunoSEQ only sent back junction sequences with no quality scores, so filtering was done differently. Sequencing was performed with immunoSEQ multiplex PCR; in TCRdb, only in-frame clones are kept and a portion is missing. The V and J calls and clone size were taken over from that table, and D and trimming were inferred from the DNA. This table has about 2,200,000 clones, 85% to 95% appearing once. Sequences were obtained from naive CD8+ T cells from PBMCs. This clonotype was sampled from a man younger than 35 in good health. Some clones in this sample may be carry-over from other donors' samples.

CDR3 residues: CAISDPGQGSRRGYNEQFF. The CDR3 DNA reads TGTGCCATCAGTGATCCGGGACAGGGGTCCCGAAGAGGCTACAATGAGCAGTTCTTC. The gene calls are TRBV10-3 and TRBJ2-1; 10 bases map to TRBD1. V gave up 3 bases and J gave up 3 bases; unmatched junction bases: 14. Looked up from germline, CDR1 is ENHRY and CDR2 is SYGVKD. The CDR3 extends over 19 amino acids.